Detailed here is one T cell receptor beta chain. Time point defined: after dendritic cell vaccination, including at tumor progression/relapse. Patients had residual fresh-frozen tumor tissue and more than two years of survival data. V gave up 4 bases and J gave up 0 bases, with 13 bases separating them. Germline loops: CDR1 KGHSH, CDR2 LQKENI. CDR3 size: 16 residues. The data were obtained in a study of glioma-infiltrating T cells after dendritic cell vaccination. Sequenced by immunoSEQ multiplex PCR; TCRdb stores in-frame clones only, minus some. The sample consists of more than 95,000 clones, about 90% of them appearing once.

V and J are TRBV18 and TRBJ1-3; D not certain. The specimen comprised blood, sampled after dendritic cell vaccination. This clonotype originated in a human donor with glioblastoma. The CDR3 region has the DNA TGTGCCAGCTCACTCCTGCCCTTGAGCTCTGGAAACACCATATATTTT. Encoded protein: CASSLLPLSSGNTIYF.